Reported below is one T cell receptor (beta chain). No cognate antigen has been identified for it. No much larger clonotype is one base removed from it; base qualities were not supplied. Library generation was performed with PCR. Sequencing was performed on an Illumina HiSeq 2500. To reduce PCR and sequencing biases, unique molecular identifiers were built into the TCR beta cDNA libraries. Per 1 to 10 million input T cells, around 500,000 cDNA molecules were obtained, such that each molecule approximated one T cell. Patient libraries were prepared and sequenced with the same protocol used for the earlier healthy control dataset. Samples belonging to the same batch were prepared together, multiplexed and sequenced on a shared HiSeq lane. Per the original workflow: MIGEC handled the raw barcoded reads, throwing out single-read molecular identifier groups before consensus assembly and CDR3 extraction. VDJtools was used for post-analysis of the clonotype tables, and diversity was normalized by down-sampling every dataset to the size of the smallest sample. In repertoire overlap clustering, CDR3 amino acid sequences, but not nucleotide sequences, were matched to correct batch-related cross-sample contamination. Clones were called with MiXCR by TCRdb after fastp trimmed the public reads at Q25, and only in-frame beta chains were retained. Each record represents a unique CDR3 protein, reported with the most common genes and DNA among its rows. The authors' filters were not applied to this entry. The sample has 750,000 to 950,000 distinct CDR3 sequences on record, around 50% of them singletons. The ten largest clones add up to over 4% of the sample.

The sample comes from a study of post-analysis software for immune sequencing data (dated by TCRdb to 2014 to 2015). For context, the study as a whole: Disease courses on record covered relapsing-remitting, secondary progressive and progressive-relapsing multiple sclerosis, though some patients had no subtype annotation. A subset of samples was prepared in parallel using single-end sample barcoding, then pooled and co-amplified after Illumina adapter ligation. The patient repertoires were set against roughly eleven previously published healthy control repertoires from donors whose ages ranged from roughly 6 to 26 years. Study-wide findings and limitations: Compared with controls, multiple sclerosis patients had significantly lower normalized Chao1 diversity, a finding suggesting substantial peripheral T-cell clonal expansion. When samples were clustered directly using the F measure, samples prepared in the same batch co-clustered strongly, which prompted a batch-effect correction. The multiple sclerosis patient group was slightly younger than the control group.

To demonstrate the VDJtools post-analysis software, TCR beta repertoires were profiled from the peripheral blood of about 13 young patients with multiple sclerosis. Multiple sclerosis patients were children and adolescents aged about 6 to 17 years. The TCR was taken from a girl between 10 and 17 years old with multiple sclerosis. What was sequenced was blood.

CDR3 reads: CASSPPLPAGEQYF. The DNA sequence follows: TGTGCCAGCAGCCCACCCCTACCTGCAGGGGAGCAGTACTTC. In this chain, TRBV14 is recombined with TRBJ2-7, with TRBD1 as a weak D call on 5 bases. Taken from the germline V gene, the CDR1 and CDR2 loops are SGHDN and FVKESK. The CDR3 spans 14 residues, from the cysteine through the phenylalanine. Kept here is only the CDR3 DNA, which spans 42 bases and is read in frame from base 1. The junction shows trimming of 4 bases on V and 7 bases on J, plus 17 bases between the germline ends.